The next 29 T cell receptor beta chains were all read from a single sample in a study of cytomegalovirus exposure and HLA in healthy donors (dated by TCRdb to about 2017). Receptor libraries were prepared by the immunoSEQ multiplex PCR assay. A mixture of 60 forward primers for TCR Vbeta segments and 13 reverse primers for TCR Jbeta segments was used in the multiplex PCR. The table comes from immuneACCESS by way of TCRdb, which keeps in-frame sequences with V and J called. Part of the clones is missing from these tables; in studies checked, under half for an unresolved V gene and the rest for unknown reasons. The table for this sample lists 110,000 to 150,000 clones; approximately 82% of them were counted only once. Jointly, the top ten make up over 9.5% of the sample. Sequencing was performed on PBMCs. These receptor sequences come from a woman in her fifties or sixties in good health and CMV-seropositive.

J is TRBJ1-4 and V is TRBV10-3, with D tentatively TRBD1 (5 bases). Trimming left V 8 bases short and J 8 bases short, with 9 bases between. Germline-derived CDR1 and CDR2 are ENHRY and SYGVKD. The CDR3 runs 11 residues. The CDR3 DNA sequence: TGTGCCATCGGGGCAGCAGAAAAACTGTTTTTT. As protein: CAIGAAEKLFF.

This chain joins TRBV28 and TRBJ2-1; 10 nucleotides align to TRBD2. The CDR3 has 16 residues. Germline V CDR1 and CDR2: MDHEN, SYDVKM. J gave up 8 bases and V 6 bases, and 13 bases lay outside the gene matches. CDR3 nucleotides: TGTGCCAGCAGGCTGACTAGCGGGCGAACGGCGGATGAGCAGTTCTTC. The encoded protein is CASRLTSGRTADEQFF.

The genes are TRBV5-6 and TRBJ1-1, with D possibly matching TRBD1 (5 bases). Germline CDR1 reads SGHDT; CDR2 reads YYEEEE. V lost 2 bases, J lost 4 bases, and 18 bases lay in between. CDR3 size: 16 residues. Written as DNA, the CDR3 is TGTGCCAGCAGCTTATTCGGGAGCAGGGTATCCACTGAAGCTTTCTTT. This gives the protein CASSLFGSRVSTEAFF.

This chain joins TRBV10-3 and TRBJ1-1, with TRBD1 identical over 8 bases. This CDR3 has 13 amino acids. Germline trimming cut 7 bases from V and 1 base from J; bases unmatched to any gene: 2. The germline V gene has CDR1 ENHRY and CDR2 SYGVKD. CDR3 bases: TGTGCCATCACCGGGACAGGGAACACTGAAGCTTTCTTT. Translation: CAITGTGNTEAFF.

The chain couples TRBV5-1 to TRBJ1-2; 7 bases fit TRBD1. The CDR3 extends over 15 amino acids. The V segment lost 0 bases and the J segment 7 bases; nucleotides outside the gene matches: 9. Germline CDR1 and CDR2: SGHRS and YFSETQ. This chain's CDR3 is CASSLGLEGGFGYTF. CDR3 DNA: TGCGCCAGCAGCTTGGGGCTGGAAGGGGGCTTTGGCTACACCTTC.

The rearrangement uses TRBV27 and TRBJ2-1, with D possibly being TRBD2 (7 bases). Trimming took 8 bases from V and 9 from J, leaving 14 bases between them. CDR1 is MNHEY, CDR2 SMNVEV, per germline (reference sequence). The CDR3 sequence is 12 residues long. The CDR3 sequence: CASAWRGGEQFF. In DNA, the CDR3 is TGTGCCAGCGCATGGAGGGGGGGTGAGCAGTTCTTC.

This clone has more than one count but fewer than ten. The CDR3 loop is CASSHNPSDGYTF. CDR3 DNA: TGTGCCAGCTCACATAACCCCTCGGATGGCTACACCTTC. The V and J genes are TRBV18 and TRBJ1-2, with D uncertain. Trimming took off 4 bases at V and 6 bases at J, with 12 bases between the two ends. This CDR3 is built from 13 residues. CDR1 is KGHSH and CDR2 is LQKENI in the germline V gene.

The chain couples TRBV11-2 to TRBJ2-7, with 11 positions matching TRBD2. In germline, CDR1 is SGHAT, CDR2 FQNNGV. V dropped 4 bases and J dropped 7; count of bases not matched to a gene: 6. CDR3 size: 14 residues. The CDR3 nucleotides read TGTGCCAGCAGCTCAGTAGCGGGAGGGTTTGAGCAGTACTTC. Translation gives CASSSVAGGFEQYF.

V and J are TRBV15 and TRBJ1-2; D might be TRBD1 (5 bases). V gave up 3 bases and J gave up 8 bases, with 25 bases separating them. The CDR3 spans 17 residues. Germline values: CDR1 LNHNV, CDR2 YYDKDF (reference sequence). As DNA, the CDR3 is TGTGCCACCAGCAGCCCCAACGTGGCAGGGTCGATGGGGGGCTACACCTTC. It translates to CATSSPNVAGSMGGYTF.

The V and J genes are TRBV9 and TRBJ2-7; 7 positions agree with TRBD2. This CDR3 is 17 amino acids long. Germline V gene data show CDR1 as SGDLS and CDR2 as YYNGEE. Germline trimming cut 2 bases from V and 0 bases from J; bases unmatched to any gene: 11. The CDR3 sequence is CASSVEGSGAGSYEQYF. The CDR3, as DNA: TGTGCCAGCAGCGTGGAGGGAAGCGGGGCCGGCTCCTACGAGCAGTACTTC.

The chain recombines TRBV9 with TRBJ2-1, with TRBD2 identical over 7 bases. V lost 4 bases to trimming and J lost 4 bases; unmatched junction nucleotides: 8. CDR1 SGDLS and CDR2 YYNGEE come from the germline V gene. The CDR3 has 15 amino acids. For the CDR3, the DNA is TGTGCCAGCAGCCCACGGGGGGAATGGTACAATGAGCAGTTCTTC. Its translation: CASSPRGEWYNEQFF.

The V call is TRBV27, the J call TRBJ2-2, with TRBD2 matching 11 bases. The CDR3 runs to 15 residues. The junction had 6 bases not matched to a gene; V was cut back by 5 bases and J by 7 bases. Germline V gene data show CDR1 as MNHEY and CDR2 as SMNVEV (reference sequence). The CDR3 loop reads CASSAEGLADGELFF. The CDR3 DNA reads as TGTGCCAGCAGTGCCGAGGGACTAGCGGACGGGGAGCTGTTTTTT.

With regard to this clone: A far more abundant clone sits one base away, making this likely a read error. Other DNA sequences in the sample encode the same CDR3. The rearrangement uses TRBV7-8 and TRBJ2-5, with a tentative D call TRBD1 (5 bases). V lost 5 bases and J 1 base, leaving 14 bases between the germline ends. The length of the CDR3 is 15 residues. Germline CDR1 SGHVS, CDR2 FQNEAQ. For the CDR3, the DNA is TGTGCCAGCAGCCAAGGTCAGGGCTCCCAAGAGACCCAGTACTTC. Translated, it gives CASSQGQGSQETQYF.

This rearrangement joins TRBV19 to TRBJ1-5; D is perhaps TRBD1 (5 bases). There are 13 residues in the CDR3. CDR1 and CDR2 (germline): LNHDA, SQIVND (reference sequence). Trimming shortened V by 10 bases and J by 4 bases, and 14 bases separated the two germline ends. The CDR3 region is CATRTLANQPQHF. The CDR3 DNA sequence: TGTGCCACCCGGACACTAGCGAATCAGCCCCAGCATTTT.

This clone appeared a single time. The chain links TRBV15 to TRBJ2-1, with 9 bases lining up with TRBD2. The ends lost 1 base at V and 8 bases at J; junction bases unmatched: 9. This CDR3 has 16 residues. Germline lookup yields CDR1 LNHNV and CDR2 YYDKDF (reference sequence). The DNA of the CDR3 is TGTGCCACCAGCAGAGGGGGCGGGAGGGCCAGCTATGAGCAGTTCTTC. Translation gives CATSRGGGRASYEQFF.

The chain is built from TRBV11-3 and TRBJ2-7; 7 positions agree with TRBD1. The CDR3 totals 20 residues. V lost 3 bases and J lost 0; bases outside the gene matches: 20. CDR1 SGHNT and CDR2 YENEEA come from the germline V gene. For the CDR3, the DNA is TGTGCCAGCAGCTTCCCCTCAACCGTATCGGACAGGTCCAGCTCCTACGAGCAGTACTTC. Its translation: CASSFPSTVSDRSSSYEQYF. The variable domain in full, completed from reference TRBV11-3 and TRBJ2-7, reads EAGVVQSPRYKIIEKKQPVAFWCNPISGHNTLYWYLQNLGQGPELLIRYENEEAVDDSQLPKDRFSAERLKGVDSTLKIQPAELGDSAVYLCASSFPSTVSDRSSSYEQYFGPGTRLTVT.

This clone was seen only a few times. The gene calls are TRBV18 and TRBJ1-4; D gene ambiguous. The CDR3 spans 13 residues. Germline loops: CDR1 KGHSH, CDR2 LQKENI. V lost 8 bases and J 6 bases, leaving 13 bases between the germline ends. As DNA, the CDR3 is TGTGCCAGCCTGGGGAGCCCCGATGAAAAACTGTTTTTT. Residues: CASLGSPDEKLFF.

This clone appeared once. DNA of the CDR3: TGTGCCAGCAGCTTAGAATGGCGTGCGGGACAGGTGCCAGATACGCAGTATTTT. Translated: CASSLEWRAGQVPDTQYF. The genes are TRBV11-2 and TRBJ2-3; 8 nucleotides agree with TRBD1. Per the germline V gene, CDR1 is SGHAT and CDR2 is FQNNGV. There are 18 residues in the CDR3. The V and J ends lost 0 bases and 4 bases, in that order; junction bases with no gene match: 12.

This clone was found once. The chain carries TRBV19 and TRBJ2-1; 10 bases match TRBD2. V lost 0 bases to trimming and J lost 7 bases; unmatched junction nucleotides: 9. CDR3 length: 17 residues. Germline V gene data show CDR1 as LNHDA and CDR2 as SQIVND (reference sequence). CDR3 loop: CASSIDLPASGRNEQFF. CDR3 DNA sequence: TGTGCCAGTAGTATAGACCTCCCGGCTAGCGGGAGAAATGAGCAGTTCTTC.

The chain is built from TRBV5-1 and TRBJ2-7, with 9 positions matching TRBD1. The CDR3 is 14 amino acids. From germline, CDR1 is SGHRS and CDR2 YFSETQ. V shed 3 bases and J 6 bases; nucleotides not matched to a gene: 7. The CDR3 sequence is CASSSRDRESEQYF. The CDR3 DNA sequence: TGCGCCAGCAGCTCCCGGGACAGGGAGTCCGAGCAGTACTTC.

The chain uses TRBV13 and TRBJ2-7, with 11 bases fitting TRBD1. Losses at the gene ends were 2 bases for V and 6 bases for J; bases not matched to a gene: 3. The CDR3 has 14 amino acids. Looked up from germline, CDR1 is PRHDT and CDR2 is FYEKMQ (reference sequence). CDR3 sequence reads: CASSLRGTGGEQYF. DNA of the CDR3: TGTGCCAGCAGCTTACGAGGGACAGGGGGCGAGCAGTACTTC.

This clone appeared once. The chain is built from TRBV11-3 and TRBJ1-1, with TRBD1 as a possible D gene (6 bases). The CDR3 is 14 amino acids. V was pared by 5 bases and J by 0 bases, with 10 bases between. Germline V CDR1 and CDR2: SGHNT, YENEEA. CDR3 DNA sequence: TGTGCCAGCAGCCCGGGACAAATGAACACTGAAGCTTTCTTT. It codes for CASSPGQMNTEAFF.

The CDR3 region has the DNA TGTGCCAGCAGCCCTAGGGGGCCCAGCACCGGGGAGCTGTTTTTT. The encoded protein is CASSPRGPSTGELFF. The chain uses TRBV28 and TRBJ2-2; 7 bases align to TRBD1. Germline V lookup: CDR1 MDHEN, CDR2 SYDVKM. V shed 6 bases, J shed 4 bases, and the junction held 8 bases outside the gene matches. The CDR3 spans 15 residues.

The rearrangement links TRBV4-2 to TRBJ2-1; D gene unclear. CDR1 and CDR2 from the germline V gene are LGHNA and YNFKEQ. The CDR3 is 14 amino acids. The germline V and J ends were trimmed by 1 base and 5 bases, with 9 bases remaining between them. CDR3 DNA sequence: TGTGCCAGCAGCCAAGGTCGAGTCGACAATGAGCAGTTCTTC. It codes for CASSQGRVDNEQFF.

V usage is TRBV11-3 and J usage is TRBJ2-2; D is uncertain. V was shortened by 1 base and J by 4 bases, with 4 bases between the two germline ends. Germline CDR1 is SGHNT and CDR2 is YENEEA. This CDR3 is built from 13 residues. CDR3 sequence: CASSLAVTGELFF. The CDR3 DNA reads as TGTGCCAGCAGCTTAGCAGTCACCGGGGAGCTGTTTTTT.

The J gene is TRBJ2-7, the V gene TRBV30; D remains ambiguous. Germline CDR1 and CDR2: GTSNPN and SVGIG (reference sequence). V lost 2 bases and J lost 0, with 11 bases in between. CDR3 length: 14 residues. The CDR3 loop is CAWSLVAVSYEQYF. The CDR3 DNA is TGTGCCTGGAGTCTGGTGGCGGTCTCCTACGAGCAGTACTTC.

V gene TRBV25-1 combines with J gene TRBJ2-3, with TRBD1 as a possible D gene (5 bases). The CDR3 has 15 amino acids. Trimming cost V 3 bases and J 1 base, with 11 bases left between them. The germline CDR1 and CDR2 sequences are MGHDK and SYGVNS. CDR3 DNA sequence: TGTGCCAGCAGTGATGCCAGGGATCGCACAGATACGCAGTATTTT. This encodes CASSDARDRTDTQYF.

In DNA, the CDR3 is TGCAGCGTTGAAGATTACTTGGGACAGGGGGCGATCATTCAGTACTTC. Translating gives CSVEDYLGQGAIIQYF. V gene TRBV29-1 combines with J gene TRBJ2-4, with 12 nucleotides matching TRBD1. V lost 0 bases and J lost 9; bases outside the gene matches: 9. Germline values: CDR1 SQVTM, CDR2 ANQGSEA. The CDR3 consists of 16 residues.

J is TRBJ1-4 and V is TRBV27; the D gene is possibly TRBD1 (6 bases). There are 15 residues in the CDR3. Germline CDR1 reads MNHEY; CDR2 reads SMNVEV (reference sequence). Trimming removed 6 bases from V and 1 base from J, with 12 bases in between. In DNA, the CDR3 is TGTGCCAGCAGCTACACCAGGGGAACTAATGAAAAACTGTTTTTT. Translation: CASSYTRGTNEKLFF.